A single sample is the source of the 19 T cell receptor beta chains below, sequenced in a study of regulatory T cells in long-lasting Graves disease. Building the TCR beta libraries relied on iRepertoire HTBI primers, and CDR3 regions underwent Arm-PCR. TCRdb re-analysed the multiplex PCR reads in MiXCR, keeping a single row per CDR3 protein. The sample lists nearly 350,000 distinct CDR3 sequences, about 19% seen once, with 25% to 30% in the top ten. Specified time point: persistent/refractory GD, antithyroid drugs over 5 years with positive TRAb. Extracted PBMC RNA gave rise to the TCR library. The sequenced sample was peripheral blood mononuclear cells (PBMCs), obtained when the disease was refractory, from a patient treated with antithyroid drugs. The origin of the receptors is a female donor with Graves disease.

This clonotype has at least ten counts. V and J are TRBV30 and TRBJ1-2; TRBD1 might be the D (6 bases). Germline assignment: CDR1 GTSNPN and CDR2 SVGIG (reference sequence). There are 13 residues in the CDR3. V was trimmed by 2 bases and J by 10 bases, leaving 17 bases between them. DNA for the CDR3: TGTGCCTGGAGTATGATTGGACAGACTCCCTACACCTTC. This gives the protein CAWSMIGQTPYTF.

This clonotype was counted ten times or more. The chain joins TRBV7-2 to TRBJ2-4, with TRBD1 matching over 8 bases. V dropped 3 bases and J dropped 6; count of bases not matched to a gene: 13. This CDR3 has 17 amino acids. Germline V lookup: CDR1 SGHTA, CDR2 FQGNSA. This CDR3 reads CASSFRAAQGAGNIQYF. As DNA, the CDR3 is TGTGCCAGCAGCTTTCGGGCCGCGCAGGGGGCGGGAAACATTCAGTACTTC.

This clonotype was observed many times. This chain connects TRBV6-1 to TRBJ1-4, with a weak D call TRBD1 (5 bases). V was clipped by 7 bases and J by 1 base, with 16 bases between them. CDR1 and CDR2 (germline): MNHNS, SASEGT. The length of the CDR3 is 16 residues. CDR3 loop: CASIGLMGGTNEKLFF. The CDR3 bases are TGTGCCAGCATCGGCTTGATGGGGGGAACTAATGAAAAACTGTTTTTT.

Concerning this clonotype itself: The junction departs from the called germline gene at one end, perhaps through a read error. The V call is TRBV5-1, the J call TRBJ2-2, with 9 bases fitting TRBD1. The CDR3 is 18 residues long. Germline CDR1 reads SGHRS; CDR2 reads YFSETQ. The CDR3 bases are TGCGCCAGCAGCCCTTTCACCAGGGACAGGGAGAACACCGGGGAGCCGTTTTTT. It is translated as CASSPFTRDRENTGEPFF.

The chain recombines TRBV19 with TRBJ1-5; D gene uncertain. Germline CDR1 is LNHDA and CDR2 is SQIVND (reference sequence). This CDR3 spans 13 amino acids. V lost 1 base to trimming and J lost 6 bases, with 7 bases between them. The CDR3 sequence is CASSIVGSQPQHF. CDR3 in DNA: TGTGCCAGTAGTATAGTAGGCTCTCAGCCCCAGCATTTT. The entire variable domain, with the rest obtained from reference TRBV19 and TRBJ1-5, is as follows: DGGITQSPKYLFRKEGQNVTLSCEQNLNHDAMYWYRQDPGQGLRLIYYSQIVNDFQKGDIAEGYSVSREKKESFPLTVTSAQKNPTAFYLCASSIVGSQPQHFGDGTRLSIL.

At least ten counts were recorded for this clonotype. This rearrangement joins TRBV9 to TRBJ1-2; 8 nucleotides line up with TRBD1. The V gene's germline CDR1 is SGDLS and CDR2 YYNGEE. V dropped 4 bases and J dropped 4; count of bases not matched to a gene: 3. The length of the CDR3 is 13 residues. The CDR3 nucleotides read TGTGCCAGCAGCACTACAGGGGGCTATGGCTACACCTTC. Its protein is CASSTTGGYGYTF. Full variable domain (outside the CDR3, taken from reference TRBV9 and TRBJ1-2): DSGVTQTPKHLITATGQRVTLRCSPRSGDLSVYWYQQSLDQGLQFLIQYYNGEERAKGNILERFSAQQFPDLHSELNLSSLELGDSALYFCASSTTGGYGYTFGSGTRLTVV.

V usage is TRBV6-2 or TRBV6-3 and J usage is TRBJ1-6, with 7 bases identical to TRBD1. The CDR3 contains 15 residues. J gave up 5 bases and V 6 bases, and 7 bases lay outside the gene matches. The germline CDR1 and CDR2 sequences are MNHEY and SVGEGT. As DNA, the CDR3 is TGTGCCAGCAGCGGCGGACAGGTCCATAATTCACCCCTCCACTTT. This codes for CASSGGQVHNSPLHF.

This clonotype was detected ten times or more. The CDR3 reads CAISESGVTEAFF. As DNA, the CDR3 is TGTGCCATCAGTGAGTCGGGGGTCACTGAAGCTTTCTTT. This chain links TRBV10-3 with TRBJ1-1; D possibly corresponds to TRBD1 (5 bases). V lost 0 bases and J lost 4, with 6 bases in between. Germline V gives CDR1 ENHRY, CDR2 SYGVKD. This CDR3 is 13 amino acids long.

This clonotype appeared many times. V gene TRBV3-1 combines with J gene TRBJ1-1; D unclear. Germline V gene sequence: CDR1 LGHDT, CDR2 YNNKEL (reference sequence). The CDR3 has 12 residues. V lost 3 bases, J lost 4 bases, and 6 bases lay in between. The CDR3 spells CASSHSSTEAFF. In DNA, the CDR3 is TGTGCCAGCAGCCATTCGAGCACTGAAGCTTTCTTT.

The table lists this clonotype with many counts. The rearrangement links TRBV28 to TRBJ2-7, with 10 bases that match TRBD2. Per the germline V gene, CDR1 is MDHEN and CDR2 is SYDVKM. J gave up 4 bases and V 5 bases, and 5 bases lay outside the gene matches. The CDR3 is 14 amino acids. The chain's CDR3 is CASSALAGLYEQYF. In DNA form, the CDR3 reads TGTGCCAGCAGTGCACTAGCGGGATTGTACGAGCAGTACTTC. The full variable domain, its missing parts supplied by reference TRBV28 and TRBJ2-7, is DVKVTQSSRYLVKRTGEKVFLECVQDMDHENMFWYRQDPGLGLRLIYFSYDVKMKEKGDIPEGYSVSREKKERFSLILESASTNQTSMYLCASSALAGLYEQYFGPGTRLTVT.

In this sample, this clonotype turned up many times. The chain recombines TRBV6-5 with TRBJ1-6, with TRBD1 as a possible D gene (5 bases). Between the trimmed V and J ends, which lost 0 bases and 0 bases, there was a span of 12 bases. Germline lookup yields CDR1 MNHEY and CDR2 SVGAGI. There are 18 residues in the CDR3. As DNA, the CDR3 is TGTGCCAGCAGTTACTCGATTCCGGGGGACTCCTATAATTCACCCCTCCACTTT. Translated: CASSYSIPGDSYNSPLHF.

This sequence joins TRBV7-9 and TRBJ1-4; 7 bases agree with TRBD1. The ends lost 2 bases at V and 8 bases at J; junction bases unmatched: 8. The length of the CDR3 is 15 residues. Germline assignment: CDR1 SEHNR and CDR2 FQNEAQ (reference sequence). The CDR3 sequence: CASSLQGQVVEKLFF. CDR3 nucleotides: TGTGCCAGCAGCTTACAAGGACAGGTTGTCGAAAAACTGTTTTTT.

This rearrangement joins TRBV7-9 to TRBJ1-2; 7 bases map to TRBD1. Trimming removed 1 base from V and 6 bases from J; junction bases left unmatched: 11. CDR3 size: 16 residues. Germline V gives CDR1 SEHNR, CDR2 FQNEAQ (reference sequence). The CDR3 DNA reads as TGTGCCAGCAGCTTAGTTGGACAGGCGGCTGGGAATGGCTACACCTTC. It yields the protein CASSLVGQAAGNGYTF.

This clonotype was seen repeatedly, ten times or more. The chain joins TRBV11-2 to TRBJ1-4, with TRBD1 identical over 7 bases. The V gene's germline CDR1 is SGHAT and CDR2 FQNNGV. V lost 8 bases to trimming and J lost 10 bases; unmatched junction nucleotides: 16. The length of the CDR3 is 15 residues. This CDR3 is CASSNPRDRPAKLFF. The CDR3 nucleotides are TGTGCCAGCTCAAACCCCCGGGACAGACCTGCAAAACTGTTTTTT.

V and J are TRBV30 and TRBJ1-2; D unclear. The CDR3 consists of 12 residues. The V gene's germline CDR1 is GTSNPN and CDR2 SVGIG (reference sequence). Trimming pared 4 bases from V and 4 bases from J, leaving 10 bases between. The CDR3 DNA is TGTGCCTGGACCGAAATCCCCTATGGCTACACCTTC. Translated: CAWTEIPYGYTF.

This clonotype appeared a few times. A much larger clone differs from this one at a single base, so this may be a read error. This chain links TRBV5-1 with TRBJ1-1, with a possible D match to TRBD1 (6 bases). Germline V gene sequence: CDR1 SGHRS, CDR2 YFSETQ. The CDR3 sequence is 14 residues long. V was trimmed by 4 bases and J by 1 base, leaving 11 bases between them. CDR3 DNA: TGCGCCAGCAGCACCCCGGACAGGAACACTGAAGCTTTCTTT. It yields the protein CASSTPDRNTEAFF.

Notes on this clonotype: A read error may explain this, as a much larger clone is one base away. The chain combines TRBV2 with TRBJ2-5; no definite D call. Germline V gene sequence: CDR1 SNHLY, CDR2 FYNNEI. The CDR3 covers 14 residues. The DNA for the CDR3 is TGTGCCAGCAGTGAGCTACCGAGCCGAGAGACCCAGTGCTTC. Protein product: CASSELPSRETQCF.

The chain has TRBV27 and TRBJ2-2; 7 nucleotides match TRBD1. The trim removed 5 bases at V and 1 base at J, leaving 1 base unmatched. Germline V gene sequence: CDR1 MNHEY, CDR2 SMNVEV (reference sequence). The CDR3 totals 14 residues. CDR3 sequence reads: CASSTGENTGELFF. CDR3 nucleotides: TGTGCCAGCAGTACAGGGGAGAACACCGGGGAGCTGTTTTTT.

In this sample, this clonotype turned up a few times. The chain couples TRBV5-5 to TRBJ1-2, with D unresolved. CDR3 length: 17 amino acids. Germline V gene data show CDR1 as SGHKS and CDR2 as YYEKEE (reference sequence). The germline V and J ends were trimmed by 4 bases and 5 bases, with 24 bases remaining between them. The CDR3 region is CASSPSYRAEASYGYTF. In nucleotides, the CDR3 is TGTGCCAGCAGCCCCTCATACCGGGCCGAAGCTTCATATGGCTACACCTTC.